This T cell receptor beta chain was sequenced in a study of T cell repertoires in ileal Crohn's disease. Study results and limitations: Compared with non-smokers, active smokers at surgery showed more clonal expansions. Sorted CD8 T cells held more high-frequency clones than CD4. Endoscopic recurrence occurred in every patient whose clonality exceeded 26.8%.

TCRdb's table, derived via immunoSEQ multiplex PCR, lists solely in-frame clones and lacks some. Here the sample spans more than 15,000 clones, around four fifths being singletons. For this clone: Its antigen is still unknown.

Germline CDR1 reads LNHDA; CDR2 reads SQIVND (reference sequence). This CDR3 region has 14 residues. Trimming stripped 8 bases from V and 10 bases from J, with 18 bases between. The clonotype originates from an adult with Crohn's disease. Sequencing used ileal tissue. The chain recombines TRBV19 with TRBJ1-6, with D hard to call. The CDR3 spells CASARDSSRSPLHF. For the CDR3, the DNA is TGTGCCAGTGCCCGGGATTCCTCTAGATCACCCCTCCACTTT.